The present entry profiles one TCR beta chain with its context. Its antigen is unknown. Peripheral blood CD8+ and CD4+ T cells were profiled by TCR beta sequencing. The data are from a study of CD8 T cells in Susac syndrome. V was clipped by 0 bases and J by 3 bases; unmatched bases: 1. Germline CDR1 reads LNHDA; CDR2 reads SQIVND (reference sequence). The CDR3 consists of 14 residues. Notes on the study in general: The study recognized that its TCR sequencing and HLA analysis covered a relatively small number of individuals.

Roughly 0.5 to 1 ug RNA was reverse transcribed with random hexamers. Coverage of TCR beta CDR3 amplification by immunoSEQ multiplex PCR extended to 54 Vbeta and 13 Jbeta. TCRdb reprocessed the immunoSEQ multiplex PCR reads via MiXCR and lists one record per CDR3 protein. The data contain about 300,000 distinct CDR3 sequences, approximately 85% of them seen just once; the ten biggest clones take up about 0.22%. The rearrangement links TRBV19 to TRBJ2-5, with 7 bases lining up with TRBD2. Source material: CD8+ T cells from PBMCs. This TCR was recovered from a human donor with multiple sclerosis. The CDR3 DNA reads TGTGCCAGTAGTATAGACGCGGGAGAAGAGACCCAGTACTTC. Translation gives CASSIDAGEETQYF.